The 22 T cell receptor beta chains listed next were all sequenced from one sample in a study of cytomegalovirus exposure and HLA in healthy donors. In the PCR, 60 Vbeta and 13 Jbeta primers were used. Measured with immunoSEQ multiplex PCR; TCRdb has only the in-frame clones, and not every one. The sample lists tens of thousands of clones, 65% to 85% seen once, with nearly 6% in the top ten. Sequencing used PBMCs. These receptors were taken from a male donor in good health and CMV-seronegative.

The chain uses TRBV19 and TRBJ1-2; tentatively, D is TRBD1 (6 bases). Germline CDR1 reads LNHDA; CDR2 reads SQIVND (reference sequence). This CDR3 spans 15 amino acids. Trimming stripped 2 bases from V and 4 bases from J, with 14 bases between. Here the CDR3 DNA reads TGTGCCAGTAGTATATCGGCAGGGGAAGCCTATGGCTACACCTTC. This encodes CASSISAGEAYGYTF.

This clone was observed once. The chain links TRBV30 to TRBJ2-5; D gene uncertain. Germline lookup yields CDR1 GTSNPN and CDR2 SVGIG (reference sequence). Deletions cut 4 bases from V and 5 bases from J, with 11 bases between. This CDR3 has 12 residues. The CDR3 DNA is TGTGCCTGGACCGCTATGTCGGAGACCCAGTACTTC. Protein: CAWTAMSETQYF.

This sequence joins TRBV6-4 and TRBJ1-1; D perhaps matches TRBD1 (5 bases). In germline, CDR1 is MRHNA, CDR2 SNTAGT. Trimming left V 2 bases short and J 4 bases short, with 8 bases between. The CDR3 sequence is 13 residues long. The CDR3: CASSDNRFTEAFF. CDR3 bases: TGTGCCAGCAGTGACAACAGGTTCACTGAAGCTTTCTTT.

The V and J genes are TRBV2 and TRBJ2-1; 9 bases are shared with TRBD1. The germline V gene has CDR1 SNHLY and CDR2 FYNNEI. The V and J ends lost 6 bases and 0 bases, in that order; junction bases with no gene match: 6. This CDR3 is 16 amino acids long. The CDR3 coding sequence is TGTGCCAGCAGGGCCGGGACAGGGTACTCCTACAATGAGCAGTTCTTC. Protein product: CASRAGTGYSYNEQFF. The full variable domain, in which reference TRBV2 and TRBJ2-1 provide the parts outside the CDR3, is EPEVTQTPSHQVTQMGQEVILRCVPISNHLYFYWYRQILGQKVEFLVSFYNNEISEKSEIFDDQFSVERPDGSNFTLKIRSTKLEDSAMYFCASRAGTGYSYNEQFFGPGTRLTVL.

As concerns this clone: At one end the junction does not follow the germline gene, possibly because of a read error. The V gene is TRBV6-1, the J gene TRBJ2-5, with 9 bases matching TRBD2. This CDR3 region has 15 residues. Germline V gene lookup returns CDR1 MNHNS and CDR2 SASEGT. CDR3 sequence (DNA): TGTGCCGGCAGTGAAGCAGGCGGGGGGGCAGAGACCCAGTACTTC. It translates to CAGSEAGGGAETQYF.

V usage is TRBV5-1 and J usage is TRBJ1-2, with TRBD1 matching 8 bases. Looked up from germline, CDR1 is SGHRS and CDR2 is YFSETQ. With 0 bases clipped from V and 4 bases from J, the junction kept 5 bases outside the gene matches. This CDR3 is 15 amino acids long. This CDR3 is CASSLDGTGAYGYTF. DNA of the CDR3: TGCGCCAGCAGCTTGGACGGGACAGGAGCCTATGGCTACACCTTC.

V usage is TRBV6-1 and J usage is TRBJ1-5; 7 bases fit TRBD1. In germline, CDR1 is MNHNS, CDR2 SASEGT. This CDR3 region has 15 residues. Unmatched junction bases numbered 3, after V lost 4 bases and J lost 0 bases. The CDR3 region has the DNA TGTGCCAGCAGTGGGACAGGTCCTAGCAATCAGCCCCAGCATTTT. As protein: CASSGTGPSNQPQHF.

The DNA of the CDR3 is TGTGCCAGCCATGGGGGGACAGGGGATTATTCCTATAATTCACCCCTCCACTTT. Protein sequence: CASHGGTGDYSYNSPLHF. The V and J genes are TRBV5-5 and TRBJ1-6; TRBD1 matches at 10 bases. The germline gives CDR1 SGHKS, CDR2 YYEKEE (reference sequence). With V trimmed by 7 bases and J by 1 base, 11 bases remained unmatched. The CDR3 contains 18 residues.

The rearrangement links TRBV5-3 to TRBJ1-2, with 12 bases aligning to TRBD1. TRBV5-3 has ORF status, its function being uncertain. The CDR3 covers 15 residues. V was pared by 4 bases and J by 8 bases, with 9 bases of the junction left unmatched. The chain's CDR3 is CARSLGQGAVIGYTF. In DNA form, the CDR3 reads TGTGCCAGAAGCCTGGGACAGGGGGCGGTCATAGGCTACACCTTC.

The CDR3 region is CASSWDRKNTEAFF. The CDR3 nucleotides read TGTGCCAGCAGCTGGGACAGAAAGAACACTGAAGCTTTCTTT. The V call is TRBV5-4, the J call TRBJ1-1; TRBD1 matches at 7 bases. V dropped 3 bases and J dropped 1; count of bases not matched to a gene: 3. CDR1 and CDR2 (germline): SGHNT, YYREEE (reference sequence). CDR3 length equals 14 residues.

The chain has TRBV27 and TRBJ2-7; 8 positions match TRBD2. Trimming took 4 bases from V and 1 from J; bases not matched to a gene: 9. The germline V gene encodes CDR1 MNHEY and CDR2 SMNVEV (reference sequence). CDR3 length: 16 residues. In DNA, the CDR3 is TGTGCCAGCAGTTGGTCTAGCGGGCCAGCATCCTACGAGCAGTACTTC. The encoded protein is CASSWSSGPASYEQYF.

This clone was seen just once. The CDR3 DNA is TGTGCCAGCAGCCCTAGCAACACCGGGGAGCTGTTTTTT. It yields the protein CASSPSNTGELFF. The gene calls are TRBV6-5 and TRBJ2-2; a weak D match, TRBD2 (5 bases). V lost 6 bases, J lost 2 bases, and 7 bases lay in between. CDR3 length: 13 residues. Germline assignment: CDR1 MNHEY and CDR2 SVGAGI.

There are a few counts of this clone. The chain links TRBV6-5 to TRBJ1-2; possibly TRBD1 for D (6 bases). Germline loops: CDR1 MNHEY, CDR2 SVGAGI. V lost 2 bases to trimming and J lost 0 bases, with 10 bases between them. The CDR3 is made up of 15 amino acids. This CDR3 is CASSYVGGTNYGYTF. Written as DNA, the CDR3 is TGTGCCAGCAGTTACGTTGGGGGCACTAACTATGGCTACACCTTC.

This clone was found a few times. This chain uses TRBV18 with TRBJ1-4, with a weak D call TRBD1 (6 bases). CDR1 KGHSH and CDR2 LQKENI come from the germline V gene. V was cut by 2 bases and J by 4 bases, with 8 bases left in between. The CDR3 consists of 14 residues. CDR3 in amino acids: CASSPGGGNEKLFF. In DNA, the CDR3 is TGTGCCAGCTCACCAGGGGGCGGTAATGAAAAACTGTTTTTT.

In DNA form, the CDR3 reads TGTGCCAGCATGAGGGAACAGGGTGGGAACAATGAGCAGTTCTTC. Its translation: CASMREQGGNNEQFF. V and J are TRBV2 and TRBJ2-1, with a possible D match to TRBD1 (6 bases). This CDR3 has 15 amino acids. CDR1 and CDR2 from the germline V gene are SNHLY and FYNNEI. Deletions cut 7 bases from V and 5 bases from J, with 18 bases between.

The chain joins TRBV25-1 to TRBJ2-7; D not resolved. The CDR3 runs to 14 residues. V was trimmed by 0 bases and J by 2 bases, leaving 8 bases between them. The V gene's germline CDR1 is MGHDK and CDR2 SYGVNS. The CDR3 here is CASSEYDTTYEQYF. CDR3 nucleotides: TGTGCCAGCAGTGAATATGACACCACCTACGAGCAGTACTTC.

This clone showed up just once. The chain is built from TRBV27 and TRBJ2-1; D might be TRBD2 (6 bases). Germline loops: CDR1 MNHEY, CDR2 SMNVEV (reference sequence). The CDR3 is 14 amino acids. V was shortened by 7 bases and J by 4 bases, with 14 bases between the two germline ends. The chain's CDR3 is CASTSVGGYNEQFF. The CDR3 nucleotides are TGTGCCAGCACCTCTGTGGGGGGTTACAATGAGCAGTTCTTC.

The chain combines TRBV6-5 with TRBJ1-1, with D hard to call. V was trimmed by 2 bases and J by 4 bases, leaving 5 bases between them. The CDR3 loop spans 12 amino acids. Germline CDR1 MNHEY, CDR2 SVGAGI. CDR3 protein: CASSYSPTEAFF. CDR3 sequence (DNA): TGTGCCAGCAGTTACAGCCCCACTGAAGCTTTCTTT.

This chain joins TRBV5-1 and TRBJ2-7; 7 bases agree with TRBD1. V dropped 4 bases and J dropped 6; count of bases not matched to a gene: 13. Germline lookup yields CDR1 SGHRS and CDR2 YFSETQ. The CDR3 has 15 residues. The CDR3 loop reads CASSLPGTAPPEQYF. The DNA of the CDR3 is TGCGCCAGCAGCCTCCCCGGGACAGCCCCTCCCGAGCAGTACTTC.

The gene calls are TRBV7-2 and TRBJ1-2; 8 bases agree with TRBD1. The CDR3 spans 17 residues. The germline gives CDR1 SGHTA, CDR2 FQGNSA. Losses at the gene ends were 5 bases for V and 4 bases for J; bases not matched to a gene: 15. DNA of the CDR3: TGTGCCAGCAGCCGCAGACAGGGGTCAACCTCACCCTATGGCTACACCTTC. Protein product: CASSRRQGSTSPYGYTF.

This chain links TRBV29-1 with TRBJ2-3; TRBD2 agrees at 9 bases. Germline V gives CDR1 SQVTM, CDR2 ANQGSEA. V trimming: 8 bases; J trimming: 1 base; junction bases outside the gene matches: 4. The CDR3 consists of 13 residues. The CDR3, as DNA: TGCAGCTTTCGGACTAGCGGCACAGATACGCAGTATTTT. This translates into CSFRTSGTDTQYF.

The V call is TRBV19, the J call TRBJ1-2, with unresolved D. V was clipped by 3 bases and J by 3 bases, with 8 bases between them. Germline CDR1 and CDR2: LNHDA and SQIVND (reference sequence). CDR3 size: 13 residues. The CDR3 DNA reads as TGTGCCAGTAGTATCGAGGGAGACTATGGCTACACCTTC. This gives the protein CASSIEGDYGYTF.